One and the same sample provided the 10 T cell receptor beta chains below, sequenced in a study of identical twins. TCRdb analysed the 5' RACE reads with MiXCR anew, one entry per CDR3 protein. The sample lists about 190,000 distinct CDR3 sequences; approximately 16% were seen once. These sequences were also reported in another study, on T cells expressing NK-cell markers.

The specimen sequenced was CD8+ T cells sorted from blood. The origin of the receptors is a woman aged 18-30 years in good health.

This clonotype came up a few times. This rearrangement joins TRBV20-1 to TRBJ2-5; 8 nucleotides line up with TRBD2. V lost 6 bases to trimming and J lost 1 base; unmatched junction nucleotides: 4. The CDR3 has 13 residues. CDR1 is DFQATT and CDR2 is SNEGSKA in the germline V gene (reference sequence). The CDR3 region is CSATLAGQETQYF. CDR3 bases: TGCAGTGCCACGCTAGCGGGCCAAGAGACCCAGTACTTC.

J is TRBJ1-4 and V is TRBV5-5, with TRBD1 identical over 8 bases. V lost 3 bases to trimming and J lost 8 bases; unmatched junction nucleotides: 12. The CDR3 sequence is 16 residues long. Germline CDR1 and CDR2: SGHKS and YYEKEE (reference sequence). CDR3 coding DNA: TGTGCCAGCAGCTCCTACGACGGGACAGGCATGGAAAAACTGTTTTTT. As protein: CASSSYDGTGMEKLFF. Drawing the rest from reference TRBV5-5 and TRBJ1-4, the complete variable domain is DAGVTQSPTHLIKTRGQQVTLRCSPISGHKSVSWYQQVLGQGPQFIFQYYEKEERGRGNFPDRFSARQFPNYSSELNVNALLLGDSALYLCASSSYDGTGMEKLFFGSGTQLSVL.

The chain has TRBV5-5 and TRBJ2-4, with 13 bases that match TRBD2. The germline V gene has CDR1 SGHKS and CDR2 YYEKEE (reference sequence). V was clipped by 9 bases and J by 13 bases; unmatched bases: 10. CDR3 length: 13 amino acids. The CDR3 DNA follows: TGTGCCACCCACCCGACTAGCGGGGGGCCACAGTACTTC. It encodes CATHPTSGGPQYF.

This sequence joins TRBV4-3 and TRBJ2-5; D is undetermined. The ends were cut back, 0 bases at V and 1 base at J, with 9 bases in the middle. Germline assignment: CDR1 LGHNA and CDR2 YSLEER. The CDR3 contains 15 residues. CDR3 protein: CASSQDVILQETQYF. The CDR3 coding sequence is TGCGCCAGCAGCCAAGATGTGATCCTCCAAGAGACCCAGTACTTC.

The genes are TRBV6-2 or TRBV6-3 and TRBJ1-2; D is undetermined. Looked up from germline, CDR1 is MNHEY and CDR2 is SVGEGT. This CDR3 spans 15 amino acids. The V and J ends lost 2 bases and 4 bases respectively, with 14 bases between them. The CDR3 loop is CASSYTTARFYGYTF. The CDR3 DNA follows: TGTGCCAGCAGTTACACGACGGCAAGATTCTATGGCTACACCTTC.

This clonotype has just a few counts. The gene calls are TRBV4-3 and TRBJ2-7, with D maybe TRBD1 (6 bases). CDR1 is LGHNA, CDR2 YSLEER, per germline. V lost 3 bases and J lost 3, with 15 bases in between. CDR3 length: 15 amino acids. The CDR3 region has the DNA TGCGCCAGCAGCCACCGAAAGGACAGTAGCTACGAGCAGTACTTC. It encodes CASSHRKDSSYEQYF.

This clonotype was observed a handful of times. The chain uses TRBV2 and TRBJ1-5; weak D call: TRBD1 (5 bases). Germline lookup yields CDR1 SNHLY and CDR2 FYNNEI. This CDR3 comprises 19 residues. Trimming pared 6 bases from V and 0 bases from J, leaving 24 bases between. CDR3 region: CASRPGTAHNIYSNQPQHF. The CDR3 DNA follows: TGTGCCAGCAGGCCTGGGACGGCCCATAATATTTATAGCAATCAGCCCCAGCATTTT.

The chain joins TRBV2 to TRBJ1-5; weak D call: TRBD1 (5 bases). CDR3 length: 13 residues. CDR1 and CDR2 (germline): SNHLY, FYNNEI. V dropped 7 bases and J dropped 6 bases, with 13 bases sitting between them. The CDR3 region has the DNA TGTGCCAGCATGGGGCAGGGCTTTCAGCCCCAGCATTTT. This encodes CASMGQGFQPQHF.

The chain links TRBV6-1 to TRBJ2-2, with 7 bases that match TRBD1. J lost 3 bases, V lost 6 bases, and 4 bases had no gene match. The CDR3 loop spans 14 amino acids. Germline values: CDR1 MNHNS, CDR2 SASEGT. The CDR3 coding sequence is TGTGCCAGCAGCAGGGACAGATACACCGGGGAGCTGTTTTTT. This sequence encodes CASSRDRYTGELFF.

This clonotype was seen more than once but under ten times. The rearrangement links TRBV6-5 to TRBJ2-3; D is unresolved. V shed 2 bases and J shed 3 bases, with 6 bases lying between them. The germline CDR1 and CDR2 sequences are MNHEY and SVGAGI. This CDR3 contains 13 residues. CDR3 region: CASSYDGTDTQYF. The DNA for the CDR3 is TGTGCCAGCAGTTACGATGGTACAGATACGCAGTATTTT.